The sequence of this TCR beta chain was determined in a study of beta chain features in type 1 diabetes. Across the whole study: All samples combined gave roughly 110,000,000 sorted cells for examination. Findings and caveats of the study: Shortening that was moderate but significant affected the TCRB CDR3s of Type 1 diabetes patients in all four CD4+ subsets.

The sample holds a few counts of this clone. The antigen is not known. J gave up 6 bases and V 5 bases, and 5 bases lay outside the gene matches. From germline, CDR1 is MNHNY and CDR2 SVGAGI (reference sequence). The CDR3 length is 14 residues. Sequencing targeted expressed TCRB transcripts, as all isolated RNA had been reverse transcribed. The table came from immunoSEQ multiplex PCR; TCRdb's copy has only in-frame clones and leaves some out. The data show about 740,000 clones, around an eighth seen once. The sequence was obtained from a man in his late teens or twenties with type 1 diabetes. The material sequenced was naive CD4+ T cells from blood. The chain is built from TRBV6-6 and TRBJ1-2; TRBD1 aligns across 11 bases. CDR3 sequence: CASSPVDRGHGYTF. CDR3 bases: TGTGCCAGCAGTCCGGTGGACAGGGGGCATGGCTACACCTTC.